There are many counts of the clone carrying this T cell receptor beta chain. The entry originates in a study of early T cells in non-severe SARS-CoV-2 infection. TCRdb reprocessed the 5' RACE reads with MiXCR, giving one entry per CDR3 protein. Of 80,000 to 95,000 distinct CDR3 sequences in the sample, approximately 13% were seen once. The sequenced sample was whole blood. The TCR originated in an adult who was a healthcare worker with PCR-confirmed SARS-CoV-2 infection or an uninfected control (not recorded which).

The chain's CDR3 is CASSQVLNQPQHF. The CDR3 DNA sequence: TGTGCCAGCAGCCAAGTATTGAATCAGCCCCAGCATTTT. The chain carries TRBV3-1 and TRBJ1-5; D is unresolved. The V end was cut by 1 base, the J end by 4 bases, with 5 bases between. The germline gives CDR1 LGHDT, CDR2 YNNKEL (reference sequence). The CDR3 sequence is 13 residues long.